These 12 T cell receptor beta chains share one sample of origin, sequenced in a study of cytomegalovirus exposure and HLA in healthy donors. 60 Vbeta and 13 Jbeta primers were used in PCR. Profiling relied on immunoSEQ multiplex PCR, and the TCRdb table lists in-frame clones only, not all of them. The sample consists of approximately 160,000 clones, approximately 71% of them appearing once. Sequencing used PBMCs. Receptor source: a man aged 45 to 65 in good health and CMV-seronegative.

The table lists this clone with a few counts. This sequence joins TRBV4-1 and TRBJ2-7; possibly TRBD1 for D (5 bases). The germline V gene has CDR1 MGHRA and CDR2 YSYEKL. The CDR3 loop spans 16 amino acids. V was clipped by 3 bases and J by 6 bases, with 21 bases between them. CDR3 bases: TGCGCCAGCAGCCAGCATTCTGCGAATTCAGGGTCCGAGCAGTACTTC. Protein: CASSQHSANSGSEQYF.

This clone was seen a few times. Other DNA sequences in the sample encode the same CDR3. The chain links TRBV5-1 to TRBJ2-3, with D perhaps TRBD2 (7 bases). The CDR3 consists of 15 residues. The germline gives CDR1 SGHRS, CDR2 YFSETQ. The V and J ends lost 2 bases and 3 bases respectively, with 13 bases between them. CDR3 in DNA: TGCGCCAGCAGCTTAGGGGGGGGAGGAACAGATACGCAGTATTTT. Its protein product is CASSLGGGGTDTQYF. Supplemented by reference TRBV5-1 and TRBJ2-3, the full variable domain reads KAGVTQTPRYLIKTRGQQVTLSCSPISGHRSVSWYQQTPGQGLQFLFEYFSETQRNKGNFPGRFSGRQFSNSRSEMNVSTLELGDSALYLCASSLGGGGTDTQYFGPGTRLTVL.

V and J are TRBV5-1 and TRBJ2-3; the match to TRBD1 covers 9 bases. The CDR3 loop spans 17 amino acids. Trimming cost V 0 bases and J 2 bases; bases outside gene matches: 7. CDR1 and CDR2 from the germline V gene are SGHRS and YFSETQ. CDR3 sequence (DNA): TGCGCCAGCAGCTTGGTCCGGACAGGGGATTACACAGATACGCAGTATTTT. Its protein product is CASSLVRTGDYTDTQYF.

V and J are TRBV6-5 and TRBJ2-5, with D maybe TRBD1 (6 bases). Trimming took 0 bases from V and 5 from J, leaving 7 bases between them. The V gene's germline CDR1 is MNHEY and CDR2 SVGAGI. This CDR3 is built from 13 residues. Here the CDR3 reads CASSYSQGETQYF. In DNA, the CDR3 is TGTGCCAGCAGTTACTCGCAGGGGGAGACCCAGTACTTC.

V is TRBV9 and J is TRBJ1-1, with D possibly being TRBD1 (6 bases). CDR3 length equals 13 residues. The germline V gene encodes CDR1 SGDLS and CDR2 YYNGEE. Trimming removed 1 base at V and 7 bases at J, with 11 bases between. Here the CDR3 DNA reads TGTGCCAGCAGCGTACAGGGGACGGATGAAGCTTTCTTT. Encoded protein: CASSVQGTDEAFF.

The chain has TRBV7-2 and TRBJ2-5, with 11 bases matching TRBD2. CDR1 SGHTA and CDR2 FQGNSA come from the germline V gene. With 5 bases clipped from V and 1 base from J, the junction kept 3 bases outside the gene matches. The CDR3 runs 15 residues. CDR3 sequence (DNA): TGTGCCAGCAGCCCGCTAGCGGGGGGCCAAGAGACCCAGTACTTC. It translates to CASSPLAGGQETQYF.

The rearrangement links TRBV9 to TRBJ2-1; 10 bases are shared with TRBD2. The CDR3 has 20 residues. Per the germline V gene, CDR1 is SGDLS and CDR2 is YYNGEE. The trim removed 0 bases at V and 5 bases at J, leaving 17 bases unmatched. CDR3 loop: CASSVAGVAGGSADHNEQFF. CDR3 bases: TGTGCCAGCAGCGTAGCTGGAGTAGCGGGGGGATCTGCGGACCACAATGAGCAGTTCTTC.

As DNA, the CDR3 is TGCGCCAGCAGCCCCGGGACTAGCGTGGGCCAAGAGACCCAGTACTTC. Translating it yields CASSPGTSVGQETQYF. The J gene is TRBJ2-5, the V gene TRBV4-1, with 10 bases identical to TRBD2. CDR1 MGHRA and CDR2 YSYEKL come from the germline V gene. CDR3 length equals 16 residues. V shed 4 bases, J shed 1 base, and the junction held 6 bases outside the gene matches.

J is TRBJ2-7 and V is TRBV7-2; D remains unclear. Trimming shortened V by 5 bases and J by 0 bases, and 11 bases separated the two germline ends. CDR3 length: 14 residues. Germline V gene data show CDR1 as SGHTA and CDR2 as FQGNSA. This chain's CDR3 is CASSPDFSSYEQYF. The CDR3 DNA reads TGTGCCAGCAGCCCAGATTTTTCCTCCTACGAGCAGTACTTC.

V and J are TRBV11-2 and TRBJ1-6; no definite D call. This CDR3 region has 12 residues. The germline V gene has CDR1 SGHAT and CDR2 FQNNGV. Trimming shortened V by 3 bases and J by 7 bases, and 4 bases separated the two germline ends. CDR3 in DNA: TGTGCCAGCAGCTTCCCAAATTCACCCCTCCACTTT. It codes for CASSFPNSPLHF.

CDR3 region: CASSYSQATGGDTQYF. CDR3 in DNA: TGTGCCAGCAGTTACTCGCAGGCTACCGGTGGAGATACGCAGTATTTT. V and J are TRBV6-5 and TRBJ2-3; D unclear. The CDR3 runs 16 residues. With 0 bases removed from V and 5 bases from J, the gap between germline ends came to 15 bases. Germline-derived CDR1 and CDR2 are MNHEY and SVGAGI.

The rearrangement joins TRBV15 to TRBJ2-5; 15 bases map to TRBD2. This CDR3 region has 20 residues. In germline, CDR1 is LNHNV, CDR2 YYDKDF (reference sequence). V trimming: 0 bases; J trimming: 3 bases; junction bases outside the gene matches: 11. In DNA, the CDR3 is TGTGCCACCAGCAGAGATATTGGGACTAGCGGGGGGCCGGGGAAAGAGACCCAGTACTTC. It specifies CATSRDIGTSGGPGKETQYF.